This entry lists 5 T cell receptor beta chains sequenced from one sample in a study of blood T cell repertoires in COVID-19 (dated by TCRdb to about 2020). Receptor libraries were prepared by the immunoSEQ multiplex PCR assay. Here the immuneACCESS table is served through TCRdb, limited to in-frame sequences with V and J called. Missing clones are a known gap in these copies; in checked studies unresolved V genes cover under half, and the rest lacks a known reason. The sample profile shows 100,000 to 120,000 clones; about 80% of them were found once. Roughly 4% of the sample is in the top ten clones. The sequenced material came from peripheral blood. The receptors originated from a woman aged 70-85 years with acute or convalescent COVID-19.

The chain carries TRBV28 and TRBJ1-6; D possibly corresponds to TRBD1 (5 bases). The CDR3 extends over 16 amino acids. V was clipped by 5 bases and J by 0 bases, with 11 bases between them. CDR1 and CDR2 (germline): MDHEN, SYDVKM. CDR3 amino acids: CASSPRGFSYNSPLHF. The DNA of the CDR3 is TGTGCCAGCAGTCCTAGGGGTTTCTCCTATAATTCACCCCTCCACTTT.

The gene calls are TRBV3-1 (or the pseudogene TRBV3-2) and TRBJ2-7; 10 bases align to TRBD2. Germline CDR1 and CDR2: LGHDT and YNNKEL (reference sequence). V was clipped by 4 bases and J by 3 bases; unmatched bases: 6. The CDR3 sequence is 15 residues long. In nucleotides, the CDR3 is TGTGCCAGCAGCCTACTAGCGGGGTTAGGCTACGAGCAGTACTTC. Translation gives CASSLLAGLGYEQYF.

The chain carries TRBV2 and TRBJ1-2; 11 bases agree with TRBD1. After removal of 7 bases from V and 7 bases from J, the junction contained 5 bases not matched to a gene. The V gene's germline CDR1 is SNHLY and CDR2 FYNNEI. The CDR3 sequence is 13 residues long. CDR3 amino acids: CASTTDRGPGYTF. The CDR3 DNA sequence: TGTGCCAGCACCACGGACAGGGGGCCTGGCTACACCTTC.

The V call is TRBV28, the J call TRBJ2-5, with 7 bases aligning to TRBD2. V was clipped by 6 bases and J by 4 bases; unmatched bases: 14. Germline-derived CDR1 and CDR2 are MDHEN and SYDVKM. The CDR3 is made up of 16 amino acids. This CDR3 reads CASSLGGAGWLETQYF. The CDR3 nucleotides read TGTGCCAGCAGCCTCGGGGGAGCGGGATGGTTAGAGACCCAGTACTTC.

This clone has only a few counts. The gene calls are TRBV6-5 and TRBJ1-6, with 10 positions matching TRBD1. Unmatched junction bases numbered 6, after V lost 6 bases and J lost 7 bases. The CDR3 runs 15 residues. Germline CDR1 reads MNHEY; CDR2 reads SVGAGI. This CDR3 reads CASRDRGRGNSPLHF. The DNA of the CDR3 is TGTGCCAGCAGAGACAGGGGGCGAGGGAATTCACCCCTCCACTTT.